The 4 T cell receptor beta chains presented below share a single source sample, sequenced in a study of blood T cell repertoires in COVID-19. TCRdb's copy holds only in-frame clones and misses some; the assay was immunoSEQ multiplex PCR. The sample includes about 250,000 clones, around nine tenths of them seen just once. Sequences were obtained from peripheral blood. These receptors all stem from a woman aged 60-75 years who had recovered from COVID-19.

This chain links TRBV5-1 with TRBJ2-3; 9 nucleotides align to TRBD1. V trimming: 0 bases; J trimming: 9 bases; junction bases outside the gene matches: 2. The CDR3 spans 13 residues. The germline V gene has CDR1 SGHRS and CDR2 YFSETQ. The DNA of the CDR3 is TGCGCCAGCAGCTTGGGGGACAGGGAAACGCAGTATTTT. Its translation is CASSLGDRETQYF.

The chain couples TRBV7-8 to TRBJ2-3; tentative D call: TRBD2 (6 bases). CDR3 length: 13 amino acids. Deletions cut 5 bases from V and 6 bases from J, with 12 bases between. Germline-derived CDR1 and CDR2 are SGHVS and FQNEAQ. CDR3 DNA: TGTGCCAGCAGCCGCGGGGTAGCCGATACGCAGTATTTT. Amino acids: CASSRGVADTQYF.

The sample holds one count of this clone. The gene calls are TRBV7-3 and TRBJ1-6; D gene unclear. There are 14 residues in the CDR3. Trimming cost V 5 bases and J 7 bases, with 12 bases left between them. Germline CDR1 is SGHTA and CDR2 is FQGTGA. CDR3 region: CASSLGVNNSPLHF. Written as DNA, the CDR3 is TGTGCCAGCAGCCTCGGAGTTAACAATTCACCCCTCCACTTT.

This clone has a single count. The V call is TRBV18, the J call TRBJ2-7; 9 positions agree with TRBD1. After removal of 3 bases from V and 2 bases from J, the junction contained 8 bases not matched to a gene. Germline CDR1 KGHSH, CDR2 LQKENI. This CDR3 has 16 amino acids. The CDR3 loop reads CASSPLPGQGTYEQYF. DNA for the CDR3: TGTGCCAGCTCACCCCTGCCGGGACAGGGAACCTACGAGCAGTACTTC.